Listed below are T cell receptor beta chains from one sample, sequenced in a study of molecular identifiers for immune sequencing clone quantification. TCRdb fed the PCR reads into MiXCR, producing one record per CDR3 protein. The sample lists around 460,000 distinct CDR3 sequences; about a fifth were seen once. Sequencing was performed on naive CD8+ T cells from blood, with Jurkat cell RNA spiked in. The receptor source for this set is a human donor in good health. Some libraries in this study had Jurkat cell RNA spiked in. The CDR3 runs from the conserved cysteine through the conserved F or W. The D gene is left open where the match is weak. Clone size is shown for a subset of rows, as once, few, many or a class of expanded clone.

clone_size,v_call,d_call,j_call,cdr3_aa,cdr3_nt
few,TRBV24-1,NA,TRBJ2-1,CATSNTRTEESSYNEQFF,TGTGCCACCAGCAATACCCGGACGGAAGAGAGCTCCTACAATGAGCAGTTCTTC
many,TRBV6-2/TRBV6-3,TRBD1,TRBJ1-6,CASSSFTGGFSPLHF,TGTGCCAGCAGCTCCTTCACAGGGGGCTTCTCACCCCTCCACTTT
few,TRBV5-6,NA,TRBJ2-1,CASSTENNEQFF,TGTGCCAGCAGCACGGAAAACAATGAGCAGTTCTTC
few,TRBV6-2/TRBV6-3,TRBD2,TRBJ2-7,CASRYAGEVPYEQYF,TGTGCCAGCCGTTACGCGGGAGAGGTGCCTTACGAGCAGTACTTC
NA,TRBV5-1,NA,TRBJ2-7,CASSLASAHEQYF,TGCGCCAGCAGCTTGGCCTCAGCCCACGAGCAGTACTTC
many,TRBV6-2/TRBV6-3,NA,TRBJ2-7,CASSEGVSYEQYF,TGTGCCAGCAGCGAGGGGGTCTCCTACGAGCAGTACTTC
few,TRBV25-1,TRBD2,TRBJ2-3,CASSELAGGLADTQYF,TGTGCCAGCAGTGAATTAGCGGGAGGGTTGGCAGATACGCAGTATTTT
many,TRBV27,NA,TRBJ2-3,CASSFQATDTQYF,TGTGCCAGCAGTTTTCAGGCCACAGATACGCAGTATTTT
NA,TRBV28,NA,TRBJ2-2,CAGSLTPLTGTNTGELFF,TGTGCCGGCAGTTTAACCCCTCTAACTGGCACGAACACCGGGGAGCTGTTTTTT
many,TRBV6-5,NA,TRBJ2-3,CASSYSGTSTDTQYF,TGTGCCAGCAGTTACTCCGGGACTAGCACAGATACGCAGTATTTT
NA,TRBV12-3/TRBV12-4,NA,TRBJ1-2,CASSFVAWGHGYTF,TGTGCCAGCAGTTTTGTCGCGTGGGGCCATGGCTACACCTTC
few,TRBV24-1,NA,TRBJ1-5,CATSESDNQPQHF,TGTGCCACCAGTGAGTCAGATAATCAGCCCCAGCATTTT
few,TRBV7-9,NA,TRBJ1-1,CASNGGFNTEAFF,TGTGCCAGCAATGGGGGATTTAACACTGAAGCTTTCTTT
NA,TRBV5-6,NA,TRBJ2-7,CASTLVRGGSYEQYF,TGTGCCAGCACGCTCGTTAGGGGCGGCTCCTACGAGCAGTACTTC
NA,TRBV4-1,TRBD1,TRBJ1-2,CASSQEDRVRYTF,TGCGCCAGCAGCCAAGAGGACAGGGTGCGCTACACCTTC
NA,TRBV9,TRBD2,TRBJ2-3,CASSGASGGSTDTQYF,TGTGCCAGCAGCGGGGCTAGCGGGGGTAGCACAGATACGCAGTATTTT
few,TRBV7-6,TRBD2,TRBJ2-7,CASRQTAGGLGGEQYF,TGTGCCAGCAGACAAACAGCGGGGGGGCTGGGCGGCGAGCAGTACTTC
many,TRBV6-5,TRBD2,TRBJ2-1,CASSYTGGPHYNEQFF,TGTGCCAGCAGTTACACGGGGGGGCCGCACTACAATGAGCAGTTCTTC
NA,TRBV12-3/TRBV12-4,NA,TRBJ2-5,CASSLMAQETQYF,TGTGCCAGCAGTTTAATGGCCCAAGAGACCCAGTACTTC
many,TRBV15,TRBD2,TRBJ2-1,CATSRDRASGRNYNEQFF,TGTGCCACCAGCAGAGATCGGGCTAGCGGGAGGAACTACAATGAGCAGTTCTTC
many,TRBV4-3,NA,TRBJ1-4,CASSPRDGINEKLFF,TGCGCCAGCAGCCCAAGGGACGGGATTAATGAAAAACTGTTTTTT
NA,TRBV7-8,TRBD2,TRBJ2-7,CASSRRGGAPNTYEQYF,TGTGCCAGCAGCCGACGGGGGGGGGCCCCAAACACCTACGAGCAGTACTTC
many,TRBV5-1,TRBD1,TRBJ2-7,CASSYLDRVGDEQYF,TGCGCCAGCAGCTACCTGGACAGGGTAGGCGACGAGCAGTACTTC
few,TRBV19,NA,TRBJ1-5,CASSIRRMGNQPQHF,TGTGCCAGTAGTATCCGCAGGATGGGCAATCAGCCCCAGCATTTT
many,TRBV20-1,NA,TRBJ2-3,CSAPGRAVVDTQYF,TGCAGTGCTCCCGGCCGGGCCGTGGTAGATACGCAGTATTTT
many,TRBV18,TRBD1,TRBJ2-3,CASSPTGETDTQYF,TGTGCCAGCTCACCCACAGGGGAGACAGATACGCAGTATTTT
few,TRBV9,NA,TRBJ1-4,CASSDSPDGSTNEKLFF,TGTGCCAGCAGCGACAGCCCTGATGGGTCAACTAATGAAAAACTGTTTTTT
many,TRBV7-9,NA,TRBJ2-7,CASSPGSLYEQYF,TGTGCCAGCAGCCCGGGGAGCCTCTACGAGCAGTACTTC
few,TRBV6-1,NA,TRBJ2-7,CASNYRGSYEQYF,TGTGCCAGCAACTATCGGGGATCCTACGAGCAGTACTTC
few,TRBV10-3,NA,TRBJ2-7,CAISEGLSYEQYF,TGTGCCATCAGTGAGGGACTGTCCTACGAGCAGTACTTC
many,TRBV29-1,TRBD2,TRBJ2-1,CTSSAGVDAQFF,TGCACGAGTTCAGCGGGAGTAGACGCGCAGTTCTTC
many,TRBV5-1,TRBD2,TRBJ2-4,CASSPGLAATDIQYF,TGCGCCAGCAGCCCCGGACTAGCAGCAACTGACATTCAGTACTTC
NA,TRBV4-2,NA,TRBJ2-7,CASSQGELGYGQYF,TGTGCCAGCAGCCAAGGGGAATTAGGGTACGGGCAGTACTTC
many,TRBV28,NA,TRBJ2-2,CASSPLSGAGELFF,TGTGCCAGCAGTCCCCTATCCGGGGCCGGGGAGCTGTTTTTT
NA,TRBV4-2,NA,TRBJ2-2,CASNQEVLLGELFF,TGTGCCAGCAACCAAGAAGTTCTGCTTGGGGAGCTGTTTTTT
few,TRBV19,NA,TRBJ1-1,CASSIDAGTEAFF,TGTGCCAGTAGTATAGATGCGGGGACTGAAGCTTTCTTT
many,TRBV3-1,TRBD1,TRBJ1-5,CASSQAQGEQPQHF,TGTGCCAGCAGCCAAGCTCAGGGGGAGCAGCCCCAGCATTTT
NA,TRBV30,NA,TRBJ2-6,CAWSITGYVLTF,TGTGCCTGGAGTATTACCGGGTATGTCCTGACTTTC
many,TRBV6-5,TRBD1,TRBJ2-3,CASSYDRAGGTDTQYF,TGTGCCAGCAGCTATGACAGGGCCGGGGGCACAGATACGCAGTATTTT
few,TRBV20-1,TRBD1,TRBJ1-3,CSARSDRGHFGNTIYF,TGCAGTGCTAGATCGGACAGGGGGCACTTCGGAAACACCATATATTTT
many,TRBV6-1,TRBD2,TRBJ2-3,CASSEFLAGTDTQYF,TGTGCCAGCAGTGAATTTCTAGCGGGCACAGATACGCAGTATTTT